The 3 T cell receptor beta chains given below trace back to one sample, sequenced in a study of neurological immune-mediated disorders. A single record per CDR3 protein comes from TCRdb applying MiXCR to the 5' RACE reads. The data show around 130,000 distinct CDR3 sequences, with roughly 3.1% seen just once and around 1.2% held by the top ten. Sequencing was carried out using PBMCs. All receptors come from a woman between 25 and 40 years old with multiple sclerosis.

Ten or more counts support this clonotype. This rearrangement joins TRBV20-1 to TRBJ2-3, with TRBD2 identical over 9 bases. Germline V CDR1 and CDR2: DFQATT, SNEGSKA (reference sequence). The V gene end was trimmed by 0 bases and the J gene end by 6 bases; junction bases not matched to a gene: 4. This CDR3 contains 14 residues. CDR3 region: CSARDGLAGDTQYF. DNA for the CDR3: TGCAGTGCTAGAGATGGGCTAGCGGGGGATACGCAGTATTTT.

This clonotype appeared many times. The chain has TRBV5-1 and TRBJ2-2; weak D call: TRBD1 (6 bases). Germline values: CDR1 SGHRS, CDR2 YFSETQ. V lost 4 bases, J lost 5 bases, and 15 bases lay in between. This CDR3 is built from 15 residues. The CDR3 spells CASSNPGENTGELFF. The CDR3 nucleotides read TGCGCCAGCAGCAACCCAGGGGAAAATACCGGGGAGCTGTTTTTT.

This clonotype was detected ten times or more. CDR3 in DNA: TGTGCCGGCGGCAGAGACTCCTACGAGCAGTACTTC. It specifies CAGGRDSYEQYF. J is TRBJ2-7 and V is TRBV7-9, with D uncertain. The CDR3 consists of 12 residues. Trimming stripped 11 bases from V and 0 bases from J, with 11 bases between. CDR1 and CDR2 from the germline V gene are SEHNR and FQNEAQ (reference sequence). The full variable domain, completed using reference TRBV7-9 and TRBJ2-7, is DTGVSQNPRHKITKRGQNVTFRCDPISEHNRLYWYRQTLGQGPEFLTYFQNEAQLEKSRLLSDRFSAERPKGSFSTLEIQRTEQGDSAMYLCAGGRDSYEQYFGPGTRLTVT.